This T cell receptor beta chain originates from a study of control samples from healthy donors and cancer patients. Sequencing used immunoSEQ multiplex PCR; TCRdb keeps in-frame clones, though not all of them. The table records roughly 100,000 clones, about nine tenths of them present only once. This clone was seen a single time. The sample holds other DNA sequences that translate to the same CDR3. Looked up from germline, CDR1 is WSHSY and CDR2 is SAAADI. This CDR3 has 13 amino acids. Trimming took 3 bases from V and 7 from J, leaving 9 bases between them. The sequenced material came from blood. The clonotype was recovered from a human donor in good health. The donor label of this sample is uncertain. The chain is built from TRBV10-2 and TRBJ1-4; D might be TRBD1 (5 bases). The DNA for the CDR3 is TGCGCCAGCAGTGATTCCGACAGTGAAAAACTGTTTTTT. Translated, it gives CASSDSDSEKLFF.